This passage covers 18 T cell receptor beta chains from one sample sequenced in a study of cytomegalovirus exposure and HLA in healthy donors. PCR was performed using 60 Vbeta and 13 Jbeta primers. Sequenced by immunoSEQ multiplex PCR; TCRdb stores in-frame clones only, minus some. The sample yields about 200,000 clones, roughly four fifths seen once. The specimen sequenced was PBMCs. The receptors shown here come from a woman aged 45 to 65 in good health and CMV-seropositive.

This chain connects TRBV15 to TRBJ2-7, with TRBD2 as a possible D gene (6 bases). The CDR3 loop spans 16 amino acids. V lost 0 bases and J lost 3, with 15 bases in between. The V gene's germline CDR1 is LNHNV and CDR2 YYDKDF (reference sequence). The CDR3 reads CATSREGSMGGYEQYF. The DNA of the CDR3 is TGTGCCACCAGCAGAGAGGGTAGCATGGGGGGCTACGAGCAGTACTTC.

CDR3 in amino acids: CASSSRGLTEAFF. The CDR3 DNA reads as TGTGCCAGCAGCTCCAGGGGGCTGACTGAAGCTTTCTTT. The chain joins TRBV7-9 to TRBJ1-1; TRBD1 agrees at 8 bases. Germline values: CDR1 SEHNR, CDR2 FQNEAQ (reference sequence). The CDR3 is 13 amino acids. J gave up 5 bases and V 4 bases, and 3 bases lay outside the gene matches.

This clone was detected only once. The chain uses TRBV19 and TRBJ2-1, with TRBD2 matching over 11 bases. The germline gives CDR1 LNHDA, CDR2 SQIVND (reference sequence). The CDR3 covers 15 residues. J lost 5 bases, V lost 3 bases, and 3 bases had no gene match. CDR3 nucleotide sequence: TGTGCCAGTAGTATGGAGGGACTAGCGGACAATGAGCAGTTCTTC. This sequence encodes CASSMEGLADNEQFF.

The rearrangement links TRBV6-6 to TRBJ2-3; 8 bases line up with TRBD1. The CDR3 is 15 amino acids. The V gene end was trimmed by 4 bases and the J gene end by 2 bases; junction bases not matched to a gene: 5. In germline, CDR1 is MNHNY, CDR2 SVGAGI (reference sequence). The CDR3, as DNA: TGTGCCAGCAGTTCCCAGGACAGGGCCACAGATACGCAGTATTTT. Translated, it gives CASSSQDRATDTQYF.

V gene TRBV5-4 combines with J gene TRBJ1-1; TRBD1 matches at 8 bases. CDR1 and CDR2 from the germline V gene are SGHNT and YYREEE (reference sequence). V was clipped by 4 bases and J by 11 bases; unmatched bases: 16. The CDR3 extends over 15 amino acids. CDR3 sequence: CASSPRQGLTIDAFF. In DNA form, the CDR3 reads TGTGCCAGCAGCCCTCGACAGGGGCTAACTATCGACGCTTTCTTT. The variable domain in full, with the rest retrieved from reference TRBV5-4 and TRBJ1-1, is ETGVTQSPTHLIKTRGQQVTLRCSSQSGHNTVSWYQQALGQGPQFIFQYYREEENGRGNFPPRFSGLQFPNYSSELNVNALELDDSALYLCASSPRQGLTIDAFFGQGTRLTVV.

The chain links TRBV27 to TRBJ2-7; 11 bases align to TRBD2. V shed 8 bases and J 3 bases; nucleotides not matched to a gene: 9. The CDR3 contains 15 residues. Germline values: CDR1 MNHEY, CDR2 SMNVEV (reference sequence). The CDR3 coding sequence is TGTGCCAGCGGACGAAGGGGGACTAGCGGCTACGAGCAGTACTTC. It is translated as CASGRRGTSGYEQYF.

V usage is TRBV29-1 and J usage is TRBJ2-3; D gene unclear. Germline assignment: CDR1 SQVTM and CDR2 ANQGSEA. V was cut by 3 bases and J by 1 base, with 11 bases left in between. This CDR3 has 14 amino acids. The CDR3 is CSVDASAGTDTQYF. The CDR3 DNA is TGCAGCGTTGATGCGTCCGCGGGCACAGATACGCAGTATTTT.

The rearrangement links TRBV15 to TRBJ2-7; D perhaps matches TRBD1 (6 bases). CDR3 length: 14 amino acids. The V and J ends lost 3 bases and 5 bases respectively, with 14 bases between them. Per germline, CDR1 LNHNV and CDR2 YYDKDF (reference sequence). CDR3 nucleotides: TGTGCCACCAGCAGGCCGGGACATCGAAACGAGCAGTACTTC. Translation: CATSRPGHRNEQYF.

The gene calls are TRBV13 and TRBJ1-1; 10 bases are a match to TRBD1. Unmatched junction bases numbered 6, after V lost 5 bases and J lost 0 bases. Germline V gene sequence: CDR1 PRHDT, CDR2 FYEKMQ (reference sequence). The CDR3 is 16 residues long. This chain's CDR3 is CASSPRTGGLNTEAFF. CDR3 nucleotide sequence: TGTGCCAGCAGCCCAAGGACAGGGGGTTTGAACACTGAAGCTTTCTTT.

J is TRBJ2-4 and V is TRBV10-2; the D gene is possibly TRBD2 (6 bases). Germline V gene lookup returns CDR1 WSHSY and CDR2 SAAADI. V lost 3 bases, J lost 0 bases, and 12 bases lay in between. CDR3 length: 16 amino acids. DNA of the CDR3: TGCGCCAGCAGTGAAAGGGCGGGAATAGCCAAAAACATTCAGTACTTC. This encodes CASSERAGIAKNIQYF.

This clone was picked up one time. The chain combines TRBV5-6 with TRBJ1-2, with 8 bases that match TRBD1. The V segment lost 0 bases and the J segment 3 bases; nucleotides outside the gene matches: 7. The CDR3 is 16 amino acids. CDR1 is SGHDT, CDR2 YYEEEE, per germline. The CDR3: CASSLAGQGRHYGYTF. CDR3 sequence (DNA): TGTGCCAGCAGCTTGGCCGGACAGGGCCGGCACTATGGCTACACCTTC.

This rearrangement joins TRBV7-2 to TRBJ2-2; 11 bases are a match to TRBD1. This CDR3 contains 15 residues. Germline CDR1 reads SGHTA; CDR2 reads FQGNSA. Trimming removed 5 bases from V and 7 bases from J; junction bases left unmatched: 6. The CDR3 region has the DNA TGTGCCAGCAGCCCCTGGACAGGGGGCGTCGGGGAGCTGTTTTTT. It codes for CASSPWTGGVGELFF.

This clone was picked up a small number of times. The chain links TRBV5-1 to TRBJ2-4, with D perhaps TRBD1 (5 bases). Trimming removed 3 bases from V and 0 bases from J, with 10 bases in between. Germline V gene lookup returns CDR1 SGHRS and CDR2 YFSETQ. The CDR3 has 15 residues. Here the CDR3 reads CASSSQGIAKNIQYF. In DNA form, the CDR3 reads TGCGCCAGCAGCTCTCAGGGAATAGCCAAAAACATTCAGTACTTC.

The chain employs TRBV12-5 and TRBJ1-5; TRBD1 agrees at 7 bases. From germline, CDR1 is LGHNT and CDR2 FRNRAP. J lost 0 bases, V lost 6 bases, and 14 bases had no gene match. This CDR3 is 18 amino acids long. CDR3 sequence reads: CASGPFLDRFNSNQPQHF. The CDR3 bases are TGTGCTAGTGGCCCTTTCTTGGACAGGTTTAATAGCAATCAGCCCCAGCATTTT.

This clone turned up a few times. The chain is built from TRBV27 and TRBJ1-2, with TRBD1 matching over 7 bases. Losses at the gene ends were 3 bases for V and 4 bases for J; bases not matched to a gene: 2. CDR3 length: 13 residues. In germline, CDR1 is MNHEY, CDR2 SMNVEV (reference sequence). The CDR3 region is CASSLDRFYGYTF. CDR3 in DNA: TGTGCCAGCAGTTTGGACAGGTTCTATGGCTACACCTTC.

The CDR3 region is CASSPGLAASSYEQYF. CDR3 bases: TGTGCCAGCTCACCGGGACTAGCGGCTAGCTCCTACGAGCAGTACTTC. The chain couples TRBV18 to TRBJ2-5; the match to TRBD2 covers 11 bases. The DNA end lines up better with TRBJ2-7; the J call may be wrong. Per the germline V gene, CDR1 is KGHSH and CDR2 is LQKENI. The CDR3 is 16 residues long.

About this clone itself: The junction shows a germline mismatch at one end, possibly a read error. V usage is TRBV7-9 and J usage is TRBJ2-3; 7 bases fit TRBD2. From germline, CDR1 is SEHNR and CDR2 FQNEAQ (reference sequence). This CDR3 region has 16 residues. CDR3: CSSSSQIWRETDTQYF. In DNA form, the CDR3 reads TGTTCCAGCAGCTCCCAGATTTGGCGGGAGACAGATACGCAGTATTTT.

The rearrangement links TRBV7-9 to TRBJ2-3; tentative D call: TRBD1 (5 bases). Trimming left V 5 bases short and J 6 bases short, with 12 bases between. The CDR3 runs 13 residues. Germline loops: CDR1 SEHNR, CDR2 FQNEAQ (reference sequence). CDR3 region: CASSRYSGDTQYF. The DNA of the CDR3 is TGTGCCAGCAGCCGCTATTCAGGGGATACGCAGTATTTT.